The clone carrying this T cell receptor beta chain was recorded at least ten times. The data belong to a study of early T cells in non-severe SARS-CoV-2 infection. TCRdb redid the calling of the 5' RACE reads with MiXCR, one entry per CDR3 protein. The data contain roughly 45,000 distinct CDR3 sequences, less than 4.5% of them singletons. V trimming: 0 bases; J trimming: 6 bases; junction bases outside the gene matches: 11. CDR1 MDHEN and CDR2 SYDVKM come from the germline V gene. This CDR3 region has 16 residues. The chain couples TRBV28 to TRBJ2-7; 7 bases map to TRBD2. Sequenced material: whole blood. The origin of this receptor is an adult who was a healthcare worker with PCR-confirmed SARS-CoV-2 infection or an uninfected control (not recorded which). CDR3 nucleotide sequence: TGTGCCAGCAGTTTATGGGGAGCGGGACCCAGGAGCGAGCAGTACTTC. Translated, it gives CASSLWGAGPRSEQYF. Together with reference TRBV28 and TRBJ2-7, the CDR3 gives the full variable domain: DVKVTQSSRYLVKRTGEKVFLECVQDMDHENMFWYRQDPGLGLRLIYFSYDVKMKEKGDIPEGYSVSREKKERFSLILESASTNQTSMYLCASSLWGAGPRSEQYFGPGTRLTVT.